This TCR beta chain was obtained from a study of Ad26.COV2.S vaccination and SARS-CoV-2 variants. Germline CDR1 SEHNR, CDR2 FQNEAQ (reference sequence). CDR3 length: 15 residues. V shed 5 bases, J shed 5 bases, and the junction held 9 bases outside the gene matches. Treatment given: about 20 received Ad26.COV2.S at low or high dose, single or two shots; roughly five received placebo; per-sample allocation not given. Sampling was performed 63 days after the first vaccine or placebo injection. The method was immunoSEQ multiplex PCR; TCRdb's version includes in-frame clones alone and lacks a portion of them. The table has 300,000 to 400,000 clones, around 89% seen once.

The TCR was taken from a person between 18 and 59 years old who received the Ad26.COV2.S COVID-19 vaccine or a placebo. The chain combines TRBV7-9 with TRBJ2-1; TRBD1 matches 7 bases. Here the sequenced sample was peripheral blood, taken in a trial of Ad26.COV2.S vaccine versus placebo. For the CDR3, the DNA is TGTGCCAGCAGCCTGTACCGTGGGACAGACAATGAGCAGTTCTTC. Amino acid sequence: CASSLYRGTDNEQFF.